The present entry profiles one T cell receptor beta chain with its context. Its matching antigen is unknown. Compared with germline, one end of the junction differs, possibly owing to a read error. The sample belongs to a study of a mutant IDH1 vaccine in newly diagnosed glioma. The assay was immunoSEQ multiplex PCR, and TCRdb's table has in-frame clones only and misses some. The table lists roughly 86,000 clones, roughly four fifths of them singletons. Stated time point: week 47, end of study. Vaccination used 300 ug of mutant IDH1 20-mer peptide per dose, with topical imiquimod. This receptor was obtained from a middle-aged man with glioma. Sequencing used PBMCs, obtained from a glioma patient whose treatment included an IDH1 peptide vaccine.

CDR3 DNA sequence: TGTGCCAGCAGCATAGGGGGCGGGGAGCTGTTTTTT. Translation: CASSIGGGELFF. The V call is TRBV13, the J call TRBJ2-2; D might be TRBD1 (6 bases). This CDR3 has 12 amino acids. Germline lookup yields CDR1 PRHDT and CDR2 FYEKMQ (reference sequence).